A selection of T cell receptor beta chains follows, all from one sample in a study of blood T cell repertoires in COVID-19. Method: immunoSEQ multiplex PCR; TCRdb's copy keeps in-frame clones and lacks some. Of approximately 360,000 clones listed, approximately 87% are singletons. The specimen sequenced was PBMCs or T cells enriched from blood (not recorded which). Receptors originate from a woman aged 25 to 39 with acute COVID-19. Each CDR3 is given with its conserved first and last residue. A D gene is named only where the DNA matches it firmly. Rows give clone size only sometimes, using once, few, many, or a class for an expanded clone.

D gene	clone size	V gene	J gene	CDR3 protein	CDR3 DNA
.	once	TRBV21-1	TRBJ2-3	CASSKGAGPTDTQYF	TGTGCCAGCAGCAAAGGAGCGGGTCCCACAGATACGCAGTATTTT
TRBD1	.	TRBV27	TRBJ2-7	CASSLSTGAYEQYF	TGTGCCAGCAGTTTATCCACAGGGGCCTACGAGCAGTACTTC
.	.	TRBV4-1	TRBJ1-2	CASSQDGPSMVGYTF	TGCGCCAGCAGCCAAGATGGTCCGTCTATGGTTGGCTACACCTTC
TRBD2	.	TRBV24-1	TRBJ2-5	CATSEQAGAQETQYF	TGTGCCACCAGTGAGCAAGCGGGGGCCCAAGAGACCCAGTACTTC
.	.	TRBV9	TRBJ2-3	CASSPSPTDTQYF	TGTGCCAGCAGCCCTAGCCCCACAGATACGCAGTATTTT
.	.	TRBV4-1	TRBJ1-1	CASSQGGPGAAFF	TGCGCCAGCAGCCAAGGAGGTCCTGGGGCAGCTTTCTTT
TRBD1	few	TRBV2	TRBJ1-2	CASSGTGVGYGYTF	TGTGCCAGCAGTGGTACAGGGGTGGGCTATGGCTACACCTTC
TRBD2	.	TRBV27	TRBJ2-3	CASSLTTSGGARGTQYF	TGTGCCAGCAGCCTAACGACTAGCGGGGGGGCTCGAGGTACGCAGTATTTT
TRBD1	.	TRBV7-2	TRBJ1-5	CASSYRQGGQPQHF	TGTGCCAGCAGTTACCGACAGGGGGGTCAGCCCCAGCATTTT
TRBD2	.	TRBV6-4	TRBJ2-7	CASRGLAGGTHYEQYF	TGTGCCAGCAGAGGACTAGCGGGGGGGACCCACTACGAGCAGTACTTC
.	.	TRBV2	TRBJ2-3	CASSDGTGDPTDTQYF	TGTGCCAGCAGTGACGGGACGGGGGACCCCACAGATACGCAGTATTTT
.	.	TRBV20-1	TRBJ2-1	CSAKPGSEQFF	TGCAGTGCAAAGCCGGGGTCTGAGCAGTTCTTC
.	.	TRBV24-1	TRBJ1-2	CATSLGGYGYTF	TGTGCCACCAGTCTAGGGGGCTATGGCTACACCTTC
TRBD1	.	TRBV3-1/TRBV3-2	TRBJ1-2	CASKRQGGYGYTF	TGTGCCAGCAAACGACAGGGAGGCTATGGCTACACCTTC
.	.	TRBV25-1	TRBJ2-7	CASSETGTYYEQYF	TGTGCCAGCAGTGAGACCGGGACATACTACGAGCAGTACTTC
.	.	TRBV9	TRBJ2-3	CASSVVLRDTQYF	TGTGCCAGCAGCGTAGTTTTGCGGGATACGCAGTATTTT
TRBD1	.	TRBV11-2	TRBJ2-7	CASSRDRVGEQYF	TGTGCCAGCAGCCGGGACAGGGTGGGCGAGCAGTACTTC
.	.	TRBV19	TRBJ1-6	CASSMDSNSPLHF	TGTGCCAGTAGTATGGACAGCAATTCACCCCTCCACTTT
TRBD1	few	TRBV28	TRBJ1-2	CASSPWTGGNYGYTF	TGTGCCAGCAGTCCATGGACAGGTGGGAACTATGGCTACACCTTC
.	.	TRBV24-1	TRBJ2-1	CATSDPSGASAYNEQFF	TGTGCCACCAGTGATCCCTCCGGGGCTAGCGCCTACAATGAGCAGTTCTTC
TRBD1	.	TRBV6-1	TRBJ2-7	CASSEAAGGRWEQYF	TGTGCCAGCAGTGAAGCGGCAGGGGGCCGTTGGGAGCAGTACTTC
.	.	TRBV3-1/TRBV3-2	TRBJ1-1	CASSQGAKGTEAFF	TGTGCCAGCAGCCAAGGGGCTAAGGGGACTGAAGCTTTCTTT
TRBD1	once	TRBV6-2/TRBV6-3	TRBJ2-7	CASSYGDRVHEQYF	TGTGCCAGCAGTTACGGGGACAGGGTGCACGAGCAGTACTTC
TRBD1	.	TRBV29-1	TRBJ1-2	CSVLDRDGYTF	TGCAGCGTCTTGGACAGGGACGGCTACACCTTC
.	.	TRBV4-1	TRBJ1-5	CASSPSRRGNNQPQHF	TGCGCCAGCAGCCCTAGCCGCCGGGGGAACAATCAGCCCCAGCATTTT
TRBD1	.	TRBV7-3	TRBJ1-1	CASGQGSGNTEAFF	TGTGCCAGCGGACAGGGCAGTGGTAACACTGAAGCTTTCTTT
.	.	TRBV3-1/TRBV3-2	TRBJ1-3	CASSPQQGSGNTIYF	TGTGCCAGCAGCCCACAACAGGGATCTGGAAACACCATATATTTT
.	.	TRBV6-2/TRBV6-3	TRBJ2-5	CASSYTRRETQYF	TGTGCCAGCAGTTACACGCGGCGAGAGACCCAGTACTTC
.	.	TRBV5-1	TRBJ1-6	CASSPSTGGSSPLHF	TGCGCCAGCAGCCCATCGACTGGCGGAAGTTCACCCCTCCACTTT
.	.	TRBV18	TRBJ1-5	CASSAREVWNQPQHF	TGTGCCAGCTCCGCCAGAGAGGTATGGAATCAGCCCCAGCATTTT
TRBD2	.	TRBV7-2	TRBJ2-1	CASRTPSGGAYNEQFF	TGTGCCAGCAGGACCCCTAGCGGGGGAGCCTACAATGAGCAGTTCTTC
.	.	TRBV7-2	TRBJ2-7	CASMPELLSYEQYF	TGTGCCAGCATGCCCGAACTCTTAAGCTACGAGCAGTACTTC
.	.	TRBV7-3	TRBJ2-1	CASSPSEGGPGGEQFF	TGTGCCAGCAGCCCCTCTGAGGGGGGACCGGGGGGTGAGCAGTTCTTC
.	once	TRBV6-5	TRBJ2-1	CASRPDLMGINEQFF	TGTGCCAGCAGACCGGACTTAATGGGGATCAATGAGCAGTTCTTC
.	.	TRBV7-8	TRBJ2-5	CASSLSGETQYF	TGTGCCAGCAGCTTATCCGGAGAGACCCAGTACTTC
TRBD2	.	TRBV5-1	TRBJ2-2	CASSPYWTSDDTGELFF	TGCGCCAGCAGCCCCTACTGGACTAGCGATGACACCGGGGAGCTGTTTTTT
.	.	TRBV10-3	TRBJ1-2	CAISEPARDGYTF	TGTGCCATCAGTGAGCCCGCCAGGGATGGCTACACCTTC
TRBD2	.	TRBV27	TRBJ2-7	CASSFGGLVGEQYF	TGTGCCAGCAGTTTCGGGGGACTAGTGGGCGAGCAGTACTTC
.	.	TRBV6-5	TRBJ2-1	CASRSSSNEQFF	TGTGCCAGCAGATCTTCTAGCAATGAGCAGTTCTTC
TRBD1	.	TRBV2	TRBJ1-5	CASSQGQGSQPQHF	TGTGCCAGCAGCCAAGGACAGGGTAGTCAGCCCCAGCATTTT
.	.	TRBV2	TRBJ1-4	CASSPYEGASEKLFF	TGTGCCAGCAGCCCTTACGAAGGGGCGAGTGAAAAACTGTTTTTT
.	.	TRBV9	TRBJ2-1	CASSPKTGSSYNEQFF	TGTGCCAGCAGCCCAAAAACAGGGAGCTCCTACAATGAGCAGTTCTTC
.	.	TRBV6-9	TRBJ1-5	CASSRSQGSQPQHF	TGTGCCAGCAGTCGGAGTCAGGGCAGTCAGCCCCAGCATTTT
.	.	TRBV6-5	TRBJ2-7	CATFSYEQYF	TGTGCCACCTTTTCCTACGAGCAGTACTTC
.	.	TRBV5-1	TRBJ2-2	CASSLGAGSGELFF	TGCGCCAGCAGCTTGGGTGCAGGGTCCGGGGAGCTGTTTTTT
TRBD1	.	TRBV9	TRBJ2-6	CASSPEDRPLGANVLTF	TGTGCCAGCAGCCCCGAGGACAGGCCCTTGGGGGCCAACGTCCTGACTTTC
.	.	TRBV19	TRBJ1-1	CASSIDLLQGTVRRNTEAFF	TGTGCCAGTAGTATAGATTTACTCCAGGGGACGGTGCGCCGGAACACTGAAGCTTTCTTT
.	.	TRBV29-1	TRBJ2-7	CSVVLGDKAYEQYF	TGCAGCGTTGTCCTAGGGGACAAAGCCTACGAGCAGTACTTC
.	.	TRBV3-1/TRBV3-2	TRBJ1-2	CASSQTPYGYTF	TGTGCCAGCAGCCAAACACCTTATGGCTACACCTTC
TRBD1	.	TRBV5-1	TRBJ2-7	CASSLEGTGGSYEQYF	TGCGCCAGCAGCTTGGAGGGGACAGGGGGGTCCTACGAGCAGTACTTC
.	few	TRBV2	TRBJ2-5	CASMDIPGETQYF	TGTGCCAGCATGGACATACCAGGAGAGACCCAGTACTTC
TRBD1	.	TRBV19	TRBJ1-2	CAILDRAYGYTF	TGTGCCATTCTCGACAGGGCCTATGGCTACACCTTC
.	.	TRBV23-1	TRBJ1-2	CASRGHPGDYGYTF	TGCGCCAGCCGCGGACACCCAGGGGACTATGGCTACACCTTC
TRBD1	.	TRBV30	TRBJ1-4	CAWSDGQGAEKLFF	TGTGCCTGGAGTGATGGACAGGGGGCCGAAAAACTGTTTTTT
TRBD1	.	TRBV24-1	TRBJ1-5	CATSDPRQGGNQPQHF	TGTGCCACCAGTGACCCCCGACAGGGTGGGAATCAGCCCCAGCATTTT